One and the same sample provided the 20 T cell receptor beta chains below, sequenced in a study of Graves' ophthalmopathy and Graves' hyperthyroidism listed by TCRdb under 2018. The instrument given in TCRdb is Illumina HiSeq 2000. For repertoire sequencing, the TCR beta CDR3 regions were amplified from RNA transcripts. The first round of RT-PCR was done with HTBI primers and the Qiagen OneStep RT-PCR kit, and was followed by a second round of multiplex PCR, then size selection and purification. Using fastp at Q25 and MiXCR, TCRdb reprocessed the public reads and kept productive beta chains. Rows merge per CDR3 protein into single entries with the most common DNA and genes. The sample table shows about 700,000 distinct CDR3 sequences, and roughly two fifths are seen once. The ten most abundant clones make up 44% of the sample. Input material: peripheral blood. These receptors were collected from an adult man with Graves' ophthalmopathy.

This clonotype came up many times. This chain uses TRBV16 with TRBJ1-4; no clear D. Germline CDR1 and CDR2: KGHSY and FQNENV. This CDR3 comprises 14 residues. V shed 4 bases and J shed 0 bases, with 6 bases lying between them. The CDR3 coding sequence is TGTGCCAGCAGCCCCGCTGCAACTAATGAAAAACTGTTTTTT. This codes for CASSPAATNEKLFF.

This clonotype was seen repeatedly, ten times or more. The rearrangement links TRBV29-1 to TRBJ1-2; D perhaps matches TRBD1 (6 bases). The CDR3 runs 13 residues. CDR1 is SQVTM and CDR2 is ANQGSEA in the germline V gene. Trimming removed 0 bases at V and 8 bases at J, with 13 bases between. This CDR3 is CSVEDVGGGGYTF. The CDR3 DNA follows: TGCAGCGTTGAAGATGTAGGGGGGGGAGGCTACACCTTC.

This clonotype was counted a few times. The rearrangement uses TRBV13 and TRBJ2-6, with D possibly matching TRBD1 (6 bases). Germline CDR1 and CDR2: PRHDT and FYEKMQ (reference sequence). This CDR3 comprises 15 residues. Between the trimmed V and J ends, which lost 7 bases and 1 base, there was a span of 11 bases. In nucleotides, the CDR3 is TGTGCCAGCAATCCCAGGGGTTCTGGGGCCAACGTCCTGACTTTC. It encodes CASNPRGSGANVLTF.

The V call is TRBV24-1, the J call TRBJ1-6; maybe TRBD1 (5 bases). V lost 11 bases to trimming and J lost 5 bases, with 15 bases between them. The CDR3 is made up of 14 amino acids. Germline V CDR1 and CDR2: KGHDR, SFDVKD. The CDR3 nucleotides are TGTGCCAGAAGTTTAGCAGGGAATAATTCACCCCTCCACTTT. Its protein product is CARSLAGNNSPLHF.

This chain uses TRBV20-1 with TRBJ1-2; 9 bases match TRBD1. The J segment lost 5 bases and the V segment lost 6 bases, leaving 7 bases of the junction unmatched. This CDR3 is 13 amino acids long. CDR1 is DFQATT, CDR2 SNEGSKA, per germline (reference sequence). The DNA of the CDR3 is TGCAGTGCAGGGACAGGGCTTGGATATGGCTACACCTTC. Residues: CSAGTGLGYGYTF.

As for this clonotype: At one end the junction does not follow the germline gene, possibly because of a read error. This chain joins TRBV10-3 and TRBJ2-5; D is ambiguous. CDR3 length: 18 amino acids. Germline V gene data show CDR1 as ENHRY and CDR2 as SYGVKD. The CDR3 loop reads CASSSRPLGVGVRETQYF. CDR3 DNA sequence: TGTGCCAGCAGTTCCCGACCCCTTGGAGTCGGAGTTCGAGAGACCCAGTACTTC.

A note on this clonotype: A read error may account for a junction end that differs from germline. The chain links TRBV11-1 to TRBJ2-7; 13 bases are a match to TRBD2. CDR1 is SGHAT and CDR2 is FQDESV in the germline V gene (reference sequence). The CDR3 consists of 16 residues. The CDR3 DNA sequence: TGCGCCAGCAGCACGAGGACTAGCGGGAGATCCTACGAGCAGTACTTC. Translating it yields CASSTRTSGRSYEQYF.

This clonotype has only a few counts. For the CDR3, the DNA is TGTGCCAGTACTGCCGCTTGGGACGCCCGCAACACCGGGGAGCTGTTTTTT. It translates to CASTAAWDARNTGELFF. This chain uses TRBV19 with TRBJ2-2; D tentatively fits TRBD1 or TRBD2 (5 bases each). CDR1 and CDR2 (germline): LNHDA, SQIVND (reference sequence). V lost 7 bases to trimming and J lost 2 bases, with 20 bases between them. This CDR3 region has 17 residues.

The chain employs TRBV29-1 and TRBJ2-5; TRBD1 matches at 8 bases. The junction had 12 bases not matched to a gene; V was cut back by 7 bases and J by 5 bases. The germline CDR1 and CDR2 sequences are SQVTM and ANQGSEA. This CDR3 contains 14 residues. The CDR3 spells CSAGRTGKGETQYF. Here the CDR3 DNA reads TGCAGCGCCGGTCGGACAGGGAAGGGGGAGACCCAGTACTTC.

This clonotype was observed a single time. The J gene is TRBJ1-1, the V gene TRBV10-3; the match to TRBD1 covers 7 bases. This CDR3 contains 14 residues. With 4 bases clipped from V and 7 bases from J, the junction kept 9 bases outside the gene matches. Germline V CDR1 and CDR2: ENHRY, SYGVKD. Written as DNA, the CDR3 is TGTGCCATCAGTGTGAGGGGGCAGGATAATGAAGCTTTCTTT. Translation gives CAISVRGQDNEAFF.

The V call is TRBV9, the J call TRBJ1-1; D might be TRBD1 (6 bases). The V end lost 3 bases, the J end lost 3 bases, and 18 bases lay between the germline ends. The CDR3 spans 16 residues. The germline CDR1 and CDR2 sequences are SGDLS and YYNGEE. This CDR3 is CASSGGGLGADTEAFF. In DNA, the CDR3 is TGTGCCAGCAGCGGAGGGGGTTTGGGGGCTGACACTGAAGCTTTCTTT.

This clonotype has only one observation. CDR3 in DNA: TGTGCCAGCAGCCCCGAGGAGGTAGGCACTGAAGCTTTCTTT. This translates into CASSPEEVGTEAFF. The rearrangement links TRBV9 to TRBJ1-1; D call uncertain. V was cut by 4 bases and J by 4 bases, with 14 bases left in between. This CDR3 comprises 14 residues. Per germline, CDR1 SGDLS and CDR2 YYNGEE.

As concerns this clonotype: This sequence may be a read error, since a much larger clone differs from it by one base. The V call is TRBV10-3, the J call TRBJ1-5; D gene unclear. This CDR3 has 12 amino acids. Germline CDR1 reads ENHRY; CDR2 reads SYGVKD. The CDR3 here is CAISESYQPQQF. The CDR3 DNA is TGTGCCATCAGTGAGAGTTATCAGCCCCAGCAATTT.

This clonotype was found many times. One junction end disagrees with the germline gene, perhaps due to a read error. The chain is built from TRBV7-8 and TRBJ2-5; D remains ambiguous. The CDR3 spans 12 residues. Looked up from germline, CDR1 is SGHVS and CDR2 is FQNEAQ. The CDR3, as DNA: TGCGCCAGCAGCCAAGACATGAAGACCCAGTACTTC. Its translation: CASSQDMKTQYF.

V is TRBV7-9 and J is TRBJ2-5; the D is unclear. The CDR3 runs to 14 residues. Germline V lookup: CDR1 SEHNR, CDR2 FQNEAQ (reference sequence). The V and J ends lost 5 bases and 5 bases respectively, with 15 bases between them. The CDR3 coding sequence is TGTGCCAGCAGCCGCCGGGCCCCAAGGGAGACCCAGTACTTC. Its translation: CASSRRAPRETQYF.

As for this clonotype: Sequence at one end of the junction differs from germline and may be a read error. CDR3 amino acids: CASSFFDRGYGYTF. Here the CDR3 DNA reads TGTGCCAGCAGTTTCTTCGACAGGGGCTATGGCTACACCTTC. V and J are TRBV10-3 and TRBJ1-2; TRBD1 matches at 8 bases. The germline gives CDR1 ENHRY, CDR2 SYGVKD. This CDR3 spans 14 amino acids.

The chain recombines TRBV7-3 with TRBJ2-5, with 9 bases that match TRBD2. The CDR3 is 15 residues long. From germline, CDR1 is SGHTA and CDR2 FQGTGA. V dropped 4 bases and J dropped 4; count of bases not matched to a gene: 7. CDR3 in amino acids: CASSSQAGGPETQYF. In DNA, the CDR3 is TGTGCCAGCAGCTCACAAGCGGGGGGCCCAGAGACCCAGTACTTC.

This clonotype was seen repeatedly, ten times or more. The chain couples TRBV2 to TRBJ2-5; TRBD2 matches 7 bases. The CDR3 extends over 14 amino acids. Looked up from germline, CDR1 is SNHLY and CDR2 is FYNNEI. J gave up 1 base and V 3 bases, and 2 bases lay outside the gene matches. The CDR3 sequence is CASSDGTIQETQYF. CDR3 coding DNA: TGTGCCAGCAGTGATGGGACTATCCAAGAGACCCAGTACTTC.

DNA of the CDR3: TGTGCCAGCAGTTACACAGGGGAGTTCACTGAAGCTTTCTTT. As protein: CASSYTGEFTEAFF. V and J are TRBV2 and TRBJ1-1; the match to TRBD1 covers 7 bases. CDR1 and CDR2 from the germline V gene are SNHLY and FYNNEI. V dropped 5 bases and J dropped 4; count of bases not matched to a gene: 7. This CDR3 comprises 14 residues. Based on the CDR3 plus reference TRBV2 and TRBJ1-1, the full variable domain is EPEVTQTPSHQVTQMGQEVILRCVPISNHLYFYWYRQILGQKVEFLVSFYNNEISEKSEIFDDQFSVERPDGSNFTLKIRSTKLEDSAMYFCASSYTGEFTEAFFGQGTRLTVV.

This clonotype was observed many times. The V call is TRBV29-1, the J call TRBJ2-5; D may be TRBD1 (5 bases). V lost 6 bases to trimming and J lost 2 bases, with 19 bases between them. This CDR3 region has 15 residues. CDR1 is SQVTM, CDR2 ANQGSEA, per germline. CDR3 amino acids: CSVASPGWGQETQYF. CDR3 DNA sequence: TGCAGCGTCGCCAGTCCAGGGTGGGGTCAAGAGACCCAGTACTTC. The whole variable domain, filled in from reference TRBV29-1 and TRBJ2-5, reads SAVISQKPSRDICQRGTSLTIQCQVDSQVTMMFWYRQQPGQSLTLIATANQGSEATYESGFVIDKFPISRPNLTFSTLTVSNMSPEDSSIYLCSVASPGWGQETQYFGPGTRLLVL.